This T cell receptor (beta chain) stems from a study of T-cell memory formation after mild COVID-19 (dated by TCRdb to 2020 to 2022). General notes on the study: TCR sequence clusters from the two donors were found to be largely donor specific. Two young, previously healthy adult volunteers made up the cohort, one male and one female. In a couple of donors, T-cell clones that expanded and contracted after mild COVID-19 were tracked by sequencing TCRalpha and TCRbeta repertoires over time.

For sequencing, an Illumina NovaSeq 6000 was employed. cDNA libraries for TCRalpha and TCRbeta were prepared by 5'RACE using constant-segment primers, with sample barcodes and unique molecular identifiers added. Trizol reagent was used to extract RNA from every sample. Amplification of the libraries took two PCR steps, and the second step added a second sample barcode plus Illumina TruSeq adapters. Sequencing of libraries was performed on an Illumina NovaSeq with 2 x 150 bp paired-end reads. In the authors' own workflow: The reads were demultiplexed and collapsed into UMI-guided consensus sequences using migec v1.2.7. Using mixcr v2.1.11, UMI consensuses were aligned to TRA and TRB V and J templates and then assembled into clonotypes. A clonotype was counted as expanded or contracted only if both edgeR and NoisET called the change significant, with noise models trained on biological replicates. For edgeR calls, the cutoffs were a false discovery rate-adjusted p below 0.01 and a log2 fold-change threshold of 1. As an exploratory analysis of dynamics, max-normalized trajectories of the 1000 most abundant clonotypes were examined by PCA with hierarchical clustering. Each responding clone was given a CD4 or CD8 phenotype based on the CD4+ and CD8+ repertoires, which had been sequenced separately. TCRdb redid the processing of the public reads, applying fastp at Q25 and MiXCR, and retained in-frame beta chains. Identical CDR3 protein sequences are pooled into one entry, listed with their most common genes and DNA. The V and J calls shown here were made by TCRdb, not taken from the authors' results. Counted in this sample were a few hundred thousand distinct CDR3 sequences; around 15% of them appeared once. Jointly, the top ten make up approximately 20% of the sample.

PBMCs were isolated by Ficoll-Paque density gradient centrifugation. The research as a whole found: The study included only a couple of mild cases, and larger cohorts that include severe cases with pre-infection samples were judged to be necessary. Contracting CD4+ clones turned up mainly in the CM and EM memory subsets, whereas EMRA was where CD8+ clones were enriched. The detection of some responding clones in pre-infection memory suggests that pre-existing cross-reactive memory T cells joined the SARS-CoV-2 response. SARS-CoV-2 specificity of the second-wave clones peaking on day 37 was not confirmed. Clones contracting from day 15 to 85 had balanced CD4/CD8 phenotypes, while a second wave expanding from day 15 to 37 was biased towards CD4+.

This clonotype was counted only a few times. Which antigen it targets is not known. No quality values exist for individual bases; no much larger clone is one base distant. Including the terminal cysteine and phenylalanine, the CDR3 comprises 12 residues. Here the CDR3 DNA is all that survives: 36 bases in frame from base 1. V is cut by 4 bases and J by 3 bases, and the space between the germline ends is 4 bases. The CDR1 and CDR2 encoded by the germline V gene are SGDLS and YYNGEE. The receptor was isolated from a man younger than 35 who had mild COVID-19 (a few samples of this study predate the infection). The sample titles of this study are shuffled in the database, so cell type and time point are left out; the donor was told from shared clones. Sequenced: PBMCs or a T cell subset sorted from them (not recorded which). Recombination joined TRBV9 with TRBJ2-2; the D gene identity is not certain. This receptor has the CDR3 CASSIHTGELFF. In nucleotide form, the sequence is TGTGCCAGCAGCATTCACACCGGGGAGCTGTTTTTT.